This T cell receptor beta chain was identified during a study of cytomegalovirus exposure and HLA in healthy donors listed by TCRdb under 2017. In the study overall: An earlier analysis of roughly 570 of the donors reported roughly 300 Gb of sequence data and approximately 120 million unique TCR beta sequences obtained from around 170 million T cells. The study profiled the T cell repertoires of hundreds of subjects by immunosequencing and related them to cytomegalovirus serostatus. About 280 gigabases of sequencing data and around 85 million unique TCR sequences made up an early release that covered some 640 HLA-typed donors. The study aimed to test whether cataloging public T cell receptors could reveal signatures of past pathogen exposure. Typing coverage varied by locus: roughly 629-630 donors for A, B, C, DRB1 and DQB1; around 560 for DQA1; approximately 570 for DPA1; fewer than 480 for DPB1. In addition to the first cohort of 666 subjects, a separate validation cohort of around 110 different subjects was used. HLA typing covered class I and class II loci at four-digit resolution. Among the roughly 400 genotyped donors, 75% to 90% belonged to the genetic ancestry cluster associated with self-reported Caucasian donors. Every repertoire in the discovery cohort had been generated on one and the same sequencing platform. To decide whether each TCR beta V gene segment behaved as functional or pseudogenic, an earlier analysis of over 500 of the donors relied on high-throughput TCR beta sequencing. Rather than using new phenotypic data, the later analysis identified candidate immune exposures from TCR beta sequences and from how often those sequences occurred across donors. Across 398 genotyped donors of the cohort, an average of approximately 220,000 unique TCR beta nucleotide sequences per donor were sequenced, and approximately 17% of those sequences were non-productive. Four or five DR-DQ haplotypes were handled as single units for association and clustering, since linkage in the cohort was strong. The study combined high-throughput TCR immunosequencing, statistical association of individual TCRs with disease status, and machine learning to predict cytomegalovirus infection status. Alongside the repertoire data, information on donor age, sex, ethnicity and CMV serostatus was compiled. In a later genetic analysis, genome-wide SNP genotypes for about 55% of the roughly 670 donors were used, and that subset was treated as a discovery cohort. In a later analysis, previously published TCR beta repertoires from hundreds of donors were re-analyzed and high-resolution HLA genotyping was added so that TCR occurrence patterns could be studied. General conclusions and limits of the study: The study listed 150 to 200 TCR beta chains as associated with cytomegalovirus. The presence/absence analyses assumed that sequencing depth was roughly uniform across donors, and that assumption may not be true. The 87-base-pair reads could not distinguish some IMGT-functional V segments, including TRBV6-2 and TRBV6-3, so those segments were excluded. In an earlier analysis of approximately 590 of the donors, most TCR beta V segments were observed in productive rearrangements about 87% or about 30% of the time, broadly matching IMGT annotations. Most TCR sequences were observed very rarely across donors, whereas some public TCRs were present in many individuals. An association between a missense DCLRE1C variant and V-gene and J-gene trimming of TCR beta chains was found in a later genetic analysis and replicated in an independent cohort. When HLA alleles, especially DR and DQ, strongly co-occurred, attributing TCR associations to individual alleles was difficult. In a later analysis, most CMV-associated TCR beta chains were found to appear HLA-restricted, with HLA associations seemingly driven largely by CMV exposure. According to a later analysis, parvovirus B19, influenza, CMV and Epstein-Barr virus appeared linked to several top co-occurrence clusters. According to the authors, the approach could potentially be generalized to other disease states and immunological phenotypes. A cluster of highly shared sequence variants was judged likely to be a technical artifact of the sequencing pipeline. In this cohort, only TCR beta chains were sequenced, and detectable features were limited by the absence of alpha or paired-chain data. Because HLA typing was unavailable for some donors at each locus, only the typed subset was used in association tests. According to a later analysis, TCR association rates differed among HLA loci, with DRB1 alleles showing the most associated TCRs and HLA-C alleles showing the fewest. Three of the identified cytomegalovirus-associated TCR beta chains were confirmed in vitro to be specific for cytomegalovirus antigens. Linkage disequilibrium might explain the correlated functional status among segregating V segments, but an unknown experimental factor could not be ruled out. Compared with equally common non-associated chains, HLA-associated TCR beta chains in a later analysis were more clonally expanded and had lower generation probabilities. For the cohort, immune exposure information was limited to CMV serostatus. Specific HLA alleles were associated with over 15,000 TCR beta sequences at a false discovery rate of 0.05 in a later analysis. A further reported finding was that TCR beta sequences accurately predicted the HLA-A and HLA-B alleles for most subjects in the first cohort. In both the original and validation cohorts, the classifier was reported to diagnose cytomegalovirus status with high specificity and sensitivity. Over 15 rarely observed V segments, including chromosome 9 orphons, were excluded from the earlier analysis of several hundred of the donors because counts were too low. Compared with the approximately 710-donor mean, donors in an Asian-associated ancestry cluster had fewer N-insertions in productive TCRs, according to a later genetic analysis.

Libraries were constructed by the immunoSEQ multiplex PCR assay. For the multiplex PCR, a mixture combining 60 forward primers for TCR Vbeta segments and 13 reverse primers for TCR Jbeta segments was used. A multiplex PCR assay on genomic DNA amplified the CDR3 region of rearranged TCR beta genes. The amplified TCR beta libraries were sequenced on the Illumina HiSeq System as 87-base-pair reads. The paper's data handling went like this. A later analysis tallied 80 million to 95 million unique TCR beta chains across the 666 repertoires, and about 10 million of those chains were shared by two or more donors. Raw reads were error-corrected and collapsed into unique sequences by a nearest-neighbor algorithm in which closely related sequences were merged to remove PCR and sequencing errors. CDR3 sequences were aligned to IMGT reference sequences to assign V, D and J gene segments. For a sequence to be retained, at least a six-nucleotide match to both a V gene segment and a J gene segment was required. Rearrangements were called productive when the CDR3 lacked stop codons and stayed in frame with V and J; all others were non-productive. CDR3 was defined according to IMGT convention as the region running from the second conserved V-encoded cysteine to the conserved J-encoded phenylalanine. In an earlier analysis of around 600 of the donors, sequences lacking an unambiguous match to a single V gene segment were excluded. In an earlier analysis of approximately 610 of the donors, V segments were called functional above 56.7% productive rearrangements and were called segregating when the between-donor standard deviation exceeded 5%. A statistical classification framework was developed to diagnose cytomegalovirus status using the catalog of TCR beta chain sequences. V and J gene assignment, in a later analysis, came from comparing TCR nucleotide sequences with IMGT/GENE-DB human TR gene sequences. Using the TCRdist pipeline, a later analysis assigned CDR3 sequences along with most-parsimonious VDJ recombination scenarios. In a later analysis, every TCR beta chain was defined by the combination of its CDR3 amino acid sequence and its V-gene family, and reads without a unique V-gene family were dropped. To address suspected cross-contamination and a sequencing artifact, a later analysis removed around 600 highly shared, low-generation-probability nucleotide sequences. In a later analysis, a clonal expansion index for each public chain was calculated from normalized within-repertoire ranks of inferred template counts. Generation probabilities in a later analysis came from a VDJ recombination model fitted to out-of-frame rearrangements, and those results were checked against IGoR. A later analysis scored TCR-TCR, TCR-HLA and TCR-CMV co-occurrence with hypergeometric tests, applying a repertoire-size bias correction to TCR pairs. False discovery rates were estimated in a later analysis by permuting HLA or CMV assignments 20 times. In a later analysis, co-occurring TCRs were grouped using DBSCAN, with TCRdist sequence similarity added in when clustering inside HLA-allele-positive subsets. Repertoires with fewer than 30,000 or more than 120,000 public chains were left out of co-occurrence clustering, as were about 5 repertoires with anomalous nucleotide sharing. TCRdb obtained this table from immuneACCESS and retained in-frame rearrangements with V and J assigned. These tables miss some clones; where compared with another copy, unresolved V genes account for less than half of the shortfall, and the remainder is unexplained. The DNA was the basis for D and trimming; V, J and clone size are from that table. The sample data list 250,000 to 350,000 clones, and 75% to 90% of these were observed just once. The ten largest clones add up to 3.5% to 4% of the sample.

Looking up the germline V gene (reference sequence) yields CDR1 LNHNV and CDR2 YYDKDF. V gives up 0 bases and J gives up 1 base, and the segment between their germline ends measures 18 bases. The CDR3 sequence holds 18 residues, the cysteine and phenylalanine included. CDR3 DNA is the only sequence kept; it has 54 bases, read in frame from the first base. Worth noting for this clone: Its binding antigen is unknown. No quality values exist for individual bases; no much larger clone is one base distant.

In total, 500 to 700 healthy bone marrow donors made up the cohort. All cohort members were sampled while nominally healthy, although unrecorded immune exposures were likely present. The donor tested CMV seropositive, placing the donor among the roughly 300 seropositive members of the cohort. Every donor gave a peripheral blood sample, and the peripheral blood mononuclear cells from that sample were used for TCR beta sequencing. The Qiagen DNeasy Blood Extraction Kit was used to extract genomic DNA from the blood cell samples. This sequence uses TRBV15 and TRBJ1-2, and the D gene may be TRBD1, 5 bases matching. The sequence derives from a man between 35 and 55 years old in good health and CMV-seropositive. The sample taken for sequencing was PBMCs. CDR3 loop: CATSRDWAARANNYGYTF. The bases are TGTGCCACCAGCAGAGATTGGGCAGCCAGGGCGAATAACTATGGCTACACCTTC.